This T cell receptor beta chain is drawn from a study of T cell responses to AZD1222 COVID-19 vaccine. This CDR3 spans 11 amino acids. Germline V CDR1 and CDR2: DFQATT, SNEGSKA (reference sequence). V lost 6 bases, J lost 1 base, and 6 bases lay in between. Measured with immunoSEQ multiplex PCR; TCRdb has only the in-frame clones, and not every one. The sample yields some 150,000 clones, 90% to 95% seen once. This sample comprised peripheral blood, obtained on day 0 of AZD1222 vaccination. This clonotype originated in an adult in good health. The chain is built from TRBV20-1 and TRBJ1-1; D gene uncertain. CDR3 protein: CSAHKNTEAFF. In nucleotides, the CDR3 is TGCAGTGCGCACAAGAACACTGAAGCTTTCTTT.